This T cell receptor beta chain is from a study of T cell responses to AZD1222 COVID-19 vaccine. The study, taken as a whole, reports: Seropositive AZD1222 recipients at baseline numbered only five or six. Most donors were white British, females outnumbered males, and clonal diversity was possibly underestimated. After two AZD1222 doses, spike-specific TCR breadth and depth rose versus day 0.

Assay used: immunoSEQ multiplex PCR; TCRdb lists only in-frame clones, some missing. The sample records about 94,000 clones, 85% being singletons. Second doses were pooled across both intervals (about 4 or about 12 weeks). The CDR3 runs 14 residues. The germline V and J ends were trimmed by 5 bases and 1 base, with 11 bases remaining between them. Per germline, CDR1 SEHNR and CDR2 FQNEAQ (reference sequence). As for this clone: What it binds is not known.

This chain joins TRBV7-9 and TRBJ2-5; a weak D match, TRBD2 (6 bases). The input for sequencing was peripheral blood, taken 28 days after the second AZD1222 dose. This TCR was recovered from an adult who received the AZD1222 COVID-19 vaccine. The CDR3 DNA follows: TGTGCCAGCAGCCAGGGACTTACCCAAGAGACCCAGTACTTC. Its protein is CASSQGLTQETQYF.